A selection of T cell receptor beta chains follows, all from one sample in a study of regulatory T cells in long-lasting Graves disease. TCRdb ran MiXCR on the multiplex PCR reads and lists one entry per CDR3 protein. This sample has hundreds of thousands of distinct CDR3 sequences; about a fifth occur once, and the top ten carry 7.8%. The source was peripheral blood mononuclear cells (PBMCs), collected when the disease was refractory, from a patient treated with antithyroid drugs. These receptors were taken from a female donor with Graves disease. Both conserved end residues are part of each CDR3. A D gene is named only where the DNA matches it firmly. Size is stated for part of the rows, as once, few or many counts, or as a class when the clone is expanded.

d_call j_call v_call clone_size cdr3_aa cdr3_nt
NA TRBJ1-1 TRBV6-2/TRBV6-3 few CASSYMGTEAFF TGTGCCAGCAGTTACATGGGCACTGAAGCTTTCTTT
TRBD1 TRBJ1-1 TRBV12-3/TRBV12-4 many CASSFRTGGFEAFF TGTGCCAGCAGTTTCCGAACAGGGGGATTTGAAGCTTTCTTT
TRBD1 TRBJ1-1 TRBV10-3 many CAISRQGSVTEAFF TGTGCCATCAGCCGACAGGGGTCGGTCACTGAAGCTTTCTTT
NA TRBJ2-1 TRBV5-1 NA CACSQDNYNEQFF TGCGCCTGCAGCCAGGATAACTACAATGAGCAGTTCTTC
TRBD2 TRBJ2-7 TRBV20-1 few CSARLAGGPSEQYF TGCAGTGCTAGGCTAGCGGGAGGGCCTTCCGAGCAGTACTTC
NA TRBJ1-6 TRBV12-3/TRBV12-4 many CASRAQGSSYNSPLHF TGTGCCAGCAGGGCGCAGGGGAGCTCCTATAATTCACCCCTCCACTTT
TRBD2 TRBJ2-7 TRBV30 few CAWETGLAGKYEQYF TGTGCCTGGGAAACGGGACTAGCGGGAAAATACGAGCAGTACTTC
NA TRBJ1-5 TRBV6-1 many CASSRRDSNQPQHF TGTGCCAGCAGTAGAAGGGATAGCAATCAGCCCCAGCATTTT
NA TRBJ2-7 TRBV29-1 many CSVTTSSYEQYF TGCAGCGTTACGACAAGTTCCTACGAGCAGTACTTC
NA TRBJ2-2 TRBV12-5 NA CASGLGSTGELFF TGTGCTAGTGGTCTAGGGTCTACCGGGGAGCTGTTTTTT
NA TRBJ1-5 TRBV6-1 many CASRKGYQPQHF TGTGCCAGCAGAAAAGGGTATCAGCCCCAGCATTTT
TRBD2 TRBJ2-3 TRBV29-1 NA CSVEYLTSDKRAYTDTQYF TGCAGCGTTGAATACTTGACTAGCGATAAGCGTGCCTACACAGATACGCAGTATTTT
TRBD2 TRBJ2-1 TRBV29-1 many CSVAGPGLAGGYNEQFF TGCAGCGTCGCCGGACCGGGACTAGCGGGAGGGTACAATGAGCAGTTCTTC
TRBD2 TRBJ2-7 TRBV3-1 NA CASSPTQAGAFYEQYF TGTGCCAGCAGCCCGACTCAAGCGGGAGCGTTCTACGAGCAGTACTTC
NA TRBJ2-7 TRBV10-3 many CAISDGQYYEQYF TGTGCCATCAGTGATGGACAGTACTACGAGCAGTACTTC
TRBD2 TRBJ2-7 TRBV3-1 many CASSQVTGTSGRRDDEQYF TGTGCCAGCAGCCAAGTTACAGGGACTAGCGGGAGGAGAGACGACGAGCAGTACTTC
NA TRBJ2-7 TRBV19 few CASSIASSYEQYF TGTGCCAGCAGTATAGCTAGCTCCTACGAGCAGTACTTC
NA TRBJ1-2 TRBV5-6 NA CASSPFVRGSFEDGYTF TGTGCCAGCAGCCCGTTTGTACGGGGATCGTTTGAAGATGGCTACACCTTC